This is a list of T cell receptor beta chains from one sample in a study of T cell repertoires in cytomegalovirus infection. MiXCR was run by TCRdb on the reads, yielding one entry per CDR3 protein. The sample has 700,000 to 850,000 distinct CDR3 sequences; approximately 29% are singletons. Antigen specificity for these receptors is unknown. The specimen was cultured CD8+ T cells from PBMCs, collected from culture after CMV antigen stimulation. These receptors originate from a human donor in good health (CMV status not recorded). Some clones in this sample may be carry-over from other donors' samples. Both conserved end residues are part of each CDR3. The D gene is left open where the match is weak. For some rows the clone size is stated as once, few or many, or as a class when expanded; others skip it.

TRBV6-1	-	many	TRBJ1-3	CASSEALRISGNTIYF	TGTGCCAGCAGTGAAGCGCTTCGGATCTCTGGAAACACCATATATTTT
TRBV19	-	-	TRBJ2-3	CASSIVPLRADTQYF	TGTGCCAGTAGTATAGTACCCCTTCGTGCTGATACGCAGTATTTT
TRBV20-1	-	-	TRBJ2-3	CSAFDFKQEARGDTQYF	TGCAGTGCGTTCGACTTTAAACAGGAGGCCCGGGGAGATACGCAGTATTTT
TRBV13	TRBD2	once	TRBJ2-3	CASKAGGFTDTQYF	TGTGCCAGCAAAGCGGGGGGGTTCACAGATACGCAGTATTTT
TRBV24-1	TRBD1	-	TRBJ2-1	CATSVPGQGNNEQFF	TGTGCCACCAGTGTCCCGGGACAGGGCAACAATGAGCAGTTCTTC
TRBV24-1	TRBD1	-	TRBJ1-4	CATSDSYGQGGEKLFF	TGTGCCACCAGTGACTCCTACGGACAGGGCGGTGAAAAACTGTTTTTT
TRBV24-1	-	few	TRBJ2-1	CATSDPFLHNEQFF	TGTGCCACCAGTGACCCTTTTCTACACAATGAGCAGTTCTTC
TRBV25-1	-	-	TRBJ1-2	CASSGSPRHGYTF	TGTGCCAGCAGTGGTAGCCCCCGGCATGGCTACACCTTC
TRBV4-1	-	many	TRBJ1-1	CASSQGGRGTEAFF	TGCGCCAGCAGCCAAGGGGGGAGAGGCACTGAAGCTTTCTTT
TRBV19	-	-	TRBJ2-5	CASSIVQGRLETQYF	TGTGCCAGTAGTATAGTACAGGGAAGGTTGGAGACCCAGTACTTC
TRBV7-8	-	many	TRBJ2-3	CASTFRGINTDTQYF	TGTGCCAGCACCTTCAGAGGGATCAACACAGATACGCAGTATTTT
TRBV29-1	TRBD2	few	TRBJ2-1	CSVYGGGSDNEQFF	TGCAGCGTTTACGGCGGGGGGTCAGACAATGAGCAGTTCTTC
TRBV12-3/TRBV12-4	TRBD1	-	TRBJ1-2	CASRPGTGGAIGYGYTF	TGTGCCAGCAGACCCGGGACAGGGGGGGCTATCGGCTATGGCTACACCTTC
TRBV6-6	-	-	TRBJ1-1	CASSSWEANTEAFF	TGTGCCAGCAGCTCCTGGGAGGCGAACACTGAAGCTTTCTTT
TRBV6-5	TRBD1	few	TRBJ2-7	CASSPSPSGTGNEQYF	TGTGCCAGCAGCCCAAGCCCGTCCGGGACAGGGAACGAGCAGTACTTC
TRBV4-1	TRBD2	few	TRBJ2-5	CASSGLIAGGTETQYF	TGCGCCAGCAGCGGCTTGATAGCGGGGGGAACTGAGACCCAGTACTTC
TRBV27	TRBD1	-	TRBJ2-1	CASNDRGEQFF	TGTGCCAGCAACGACAGGGGTGAGCAGTTCTTC
TRBV12-3/TRBV12-4	-	many	TRBJ1-1	CASSLATVRGTEAFF	TGTGCCAGCAGTTTAGCGACAGTAAGGGGCACTGAAGCTTTCTTT
TRBV7-8	-	few	TRBJ1-4	CASSTDGATNEKLFF	TGTGCCAGCAGCACGGACGGCGCAACTAATGAAAAACTGTTTTTT
TRBV7-2	-	-	TRBJ1-1	CASSAVDFTEAFF	TGTGCCAGCAGCGCAGTCGACTTCACTGAAGCTTTCTTT
TRBV6-2/TRBV6-3	-	few	TRBJ1-1	CASSYTAETIHTEAFF	TGTGCCAGCAGTTACACGGCGGAAACTATACACACTGAAGCTTTCTTT
TRBV5-4	TRBD2	few	TRBJ2-3	CASSPWRGGGTDTQYF	TGTGCCAGCAGCCCGTGGCGGGGGGGTGGCACAGATACGCAGTATTTT
TRBV2	TRBD1	few	TRBJ1-2	CASSGQGLNYGYTF	TGTGCCAGCAGCGGACAGGGGCTGAACTATGGCTACACCTTC
TRBV5-1	TRBD1	-	TRBJ1-3	CASSSEHLQGIQLDGNTIYF	TGCGCCAGCAGCTCAGAACATCTACAGGGGATTCAGCTTGACGGAAACACCATATATTTT
TRBV12-3/TRBV12-4	-	-	TRBJ2-2	CASSLVVSGYIGELFF	TGTGCCAGCAGTTTAGTAGTTAGCGGATACATCGGGGAGCTGTTTTTT
TRBV7-9	-	-	TRBJ1-5	CASSRGGNGQPQHF	TGTGCCAGCAGCCGGGGGGGGAACGGTCAGCCCCAGCATTTT
TRBV7-9	-	-	TRBJ2-7	CASSSPAEAYEQYF	TGTGCCAGCAGCTCCCCGGCCGAGGCCTACGAGCAGTACTTC
TRBV20-1	-	-	TRBJ2-1	CSARRYTGAYNEQFF	TGCAGTGCTAGGCGTTACACGGGAGCCTACAATGAGCAGTTCTTC
TRBV7-2	TRBD1	-	TRBJ2-1	CASSPWTGGSDEQFF	TGTGCCAGCAGCCCATGGACAGGGGGCTCGGATGAGCAGTTCTTC
TRBV6-6	-	-	TRBJ1-2	CASSYLPARHGYTF	TGTGCCAGCAGTTACTTGCCCGCGAGGCATGGCTACACCTTC
TRBV4-3	-	-	TRBJ1-3	CASSQESDPSGNTIYF	TGCGCCAGCAGCCAAGAGTCGGACCCCTCTGGAAACACCATATATTTT
TRBV7-9	TRBD1	few	TRBJ1-2	CASSFRDRGFDGYTF	TGTGCCAGCAGCTTCCGGGACAGGGGCTTCGATGGCTACACCTTC
TRBV18	TRBD1	many	TRBJ2-2	CASSPTGTENTGELFF	TGTGCCAGCAGCCCCACCGGGACAGAGAACACCGGGGAGCTGTTTTTT
TRBV7-8	-	many	TRBJ2-5	CASSPLSGPPETQYF	TGTGCCAGCAGCCCCCTCAGTGGACCCCCAGAGACCCAGTACTTC
TRBV27	TRBD1	few	TRBJ2-5	CASSLTGTGGQETQYF	TGTGCCAGCAGTTTAACAGGGACAGGGGGGCAAGAGACCCAGTACTTC
TRBV5-5	-	-	TRBJ1-6	CASSLGGMDSPLHF	TGTGCCAGCAGCTTAGGGGGTATGGATTCACCCCTCCACTTT
TRBV7-9	-	-	TRBJ2-2	CASSLQGIGELFF	TGTGCCAGCAGCTTACAGGGAATCGGGGAGCTGTTTTTT
TRBV10-2	-	-	TRBJ1-1	CASSELRHEGPEAFF	TGCGCCAGCAGTGAGCTGAGACACGAGGGCCCTGAAGCTTTCTTT
TRBV11-1	-	-	TRBJ2-1	CASSLALSGEQFF	TGTGCCAGCAGCTTAGCGCTCAGCGGGGAGCAGTTCTTC
TRBV28	-	many	TRBJ2-5	CASSSPALETQYF	TGTGCCAGCAGTTCTCCCGCCCTGGAGACCCAGTACTTC
TRBV27	TRBD1	few	TRBJ1-2	CASSFEGAGGYTF	TGTGCCAGCAGTTTTGAGGGGGCGGGCGGCTACACCTTC
TRBV29-1	-	few	TRBJ1-2	CSVEAQGDYGYTF	TGCAGCGTTGAAGCTCAGGGTGACTATGGCTACACCTTC
TRBV7-9	-	-	TRBJ1-1	CASNKVGTMNTEAFF	TGTGCCAGCAATAAGGTTGGGACCATGAACACTGAAGCTTTCTTT
TRBV7-2	-	many	TRBJ2-3	CASSWPAQNGGSSTDTQYF	TGTGCCAGCAGCTGGCCCGCCCAGAACGGGGGCTCGAGCACAGATACGCAGTATTTT
TRBV7-8	-	many	TRBJ1-5	CASSLTGYNQPQHF	TGTGCCAGCAGCTTAACCGGGTACAATCAGCCCCAGCATTTT
TRBV7-9	TRBD1	-	TRBJ1-2	CASSSQGEPNYGYTF	TGTGCCAGCAGCTCGCAGGGGGAACCTAACTATGGCTACACCTTC
TRBV10-3	-	-	TRBJ2-3	CATKGGPKMGGTDTQYF	TGTGCCACCAAAGGGGGTCCGAAGATGGGTGGCACAGATACGCAGTATTTT
TRBV6-2/TRBV6-3	-	-	TRBJ1-5	CASSMTDYSNQPQHF	TGTGCCAGCAGCATGACGGATTATAGCAATCAGCCCCAGCATTTT
TRBV28	-	-	TRBJ1-1	CASSLRKGVDTEAFF	TGTGCCAGCAGTTTACGCAAGGGGGTGGACACTGAAGCTTTCTTT
TRBV7-2	TRBD2	many	TRBJ2-3	CASSLTSGGYHTDTQYF	TGTGCCAGCAGCTTGACTAGCGGGGGTTATCACACAGATACGCAGTATTTT
TRBV20-1	-	few	TRBJ2-3	CSARDRGAYTDTQYF	TGCAGTGCTAGAGATCGGGGGGCTTACACAGATACGCAGTATTTT
TRBV7-9	-	few	TRBJ1-2	CASSDSLLYGYTF	TGTGCCAGCAGCGACAGCTTACTCTATGGCTACACCTTC
TRBV7-3	-	-	TRBJ2-5	CASSRHPETQYF	TGTGCCAGCAGCCGCCATCCAGAGACCCAGTACTTC
TRBV19	-	-	TRBJ1-5	CASSFREANQPQHF	TGTGCCAGTAGTTTCAGGGAGGCGAATCAGCCCCAGCATTTT
TRBV7-9	-	-	TRBJ1-4	CASSRQRALIATNEKLFF	TGTGCCAGCAGCAGACAACGCGCGCTCATCGCAACTAATGAAAAACTGTTTTTT